Listed below are T cell receptor beta chains from one sample, sequenced in a study of a mutant IDH1 vaccine in newly diagnosed glioma. Antigen specificity for these receptors is unknown. TCRdb's copy holds only in-frame clones and misses some; the assay was immunoSEQ multiplex PCR. This sample has around 62,000 clones, with 89% found just once. The sample consisted of PBMCs, taken from a glioma patient whose treatment included an IDH1 peptide vaccine. The receptors originated from a middle-aged man with glioma. Each CDR3 is given with its conserved first and last residue. A D gene is named only where the DNA matches it firmly. Clone size appears in some rows only: once, few, many, or a class for an expanded clone.

d_call: TRBD1
v_call: TRBV7-6
j_call: TRBJ1-1
cdr3_length: 16
clone_size: -
cdr3_nt: TGTGCCAGCAGCTTAGATGACAGGGGGCGGGGCACTGAAGCTTTCTTT
cdr3_aa: CASSLDDRGRGTEAFF

d_call: -
v_call: TRBV5-8
j_call: TRBJ2-1
cdr3_length: 15
clone_size: -
cdr3_nt: TGTGCCAGCACCTCCTCGGGGGCCTACTACAATGAGCAGTTCTTC
cdr3_aa: CASTSSGAYYNEQFF

d_call: -
v_call: TRBV2
j_call: TRBJ2-1
cdr3_length: 13
clone_size: -
cdr3_nt: TGTGCCAGTAAGACGGACTCCTACAATGAGCAGTTCTTC
cdr3_aa: CASKTDSYNEQFF

d_call: TRBD1
v_call: TRBV28
j_call: TRBJ2-7
cdr3_length: 16
clone_size: -
cdr3_nt: TGTGCCAGCAGCACCCAACAGGGGGCGCCCATCTACGAGCAGTACTTC
cdr3_aa: CASSTQQGAPIYEQYF

d_call: -
v_call: TRBV21-1
j_call: TRBJ1-3
cdr3_length: 17
clone_size: -
cdr3_nt: TGTGCCAGCAGTTACAAGGGGATGAAGGGAACTGGAAACACCATATATTTT
cdr3_aa: CASSYKGMKGTGNTIYF

d_call: -
v_call: TRBV30
j_call: TRBJ1-3
cdr3_length: 15
clone_size: -
cdr3_nt: TGTGCCTGGAGTGTACTGGGAGGAGGTGGAAACACCATATATTTT
cdr3_aa: CAWSVLGGGGNTIYF

d_call: TRBD1
v_call: TRBV6-5
j_call: TRBJ2-2
cdr3_length: 15
clone_size: -
cdr3_nt: TGTGCCAGCAGGGGGACAGGGACGAACACCGGGGAGCTGTTTTTT
cdr3_aa: CASRGTGTNTGELFF

d_call: -
v_call: TRBV27
j_call: TRBJ1-1
cdr3_length: 12
clone_size: -
cdr3_nt: TGTGCCAGCAGTTTACCTCAGGGTGAAGCTTTCTTT
cdr3_aa: CASSLPQGEAFF

d_call: -
v_call: TRBV4-3
j_call: TRBJ2-5
cdr3_length: 14
clone_size: -
cdr3_nt: TGCGCCAGCAGCCCCTGGACTGTGTCGGAGACCCAGTACTTC
cdr3_aa: CASSPWTVSETQYF

d_call: TRBD2
v_call: TRBV4-3
j_call: TRBJ2-5
cdr3_length: 16
clone_size: -
cdr3_nt: TGCGCCAGCAGCCCATCGGGTAGCGGGTTACAAGAGACCCAGTACTTC
cdr3_aa: CASSPSGSGLQETQYF

d_call: -
v_call: TRBV5-8
j_call: TRBJ2-7
cdr3_length: 13
clone_size: -
cdr3_nt: TGTGCCAGCAGCCTGGGACTCCCTCACGAGCAGTACTTC
cdr3_aa: CASSLGLPHEQYF

d_call: -
v_call: TRBV15
j_call: TRBJ2-5
cdr3_length: 17
clone_size: -
cdr3_nt: TGTGCCACCAGCAGTGGTGGACTTACATCGTACCAAGAGACCCAGTACTTC
cdr3_aa: CATSSGGLTSYQETQYF

d_call: -
v_call: TRBV28
j_call: TRBJ2-5
cdr3_length: 15
clone_size: -
cdr3_nt: TGTGCCAGCAGTTTAGCTGGGGGAGTCGGCGAGACCCAGTACTTC
cdr3_aa: CASSLAGGVGETQYF

d_call: -
v_call: TRBV28
j_call: TRBJ2-1
cdr3_length: 15
clone_size: -
cdr3_nt: TGTGCCAGCAGTCTCGGACAGCTTATCTACAATGAGCAGTTCTTC
cdr3_aa: CASSLGQLIYNEQFF

d_call: -
v_call: TRBV6-1
j_call: TRBJ1-4
cdr3_length: 14
clone_size: -
cdr3_nt: TGTGCCAGCAGTGATGAGGGGCGTGACGAAAAACTGTTTTTT
cdr3_aa: CASSDEGRDEKLFF

d_call: TRBD1
v_call: TRBV29-1
j_call: TRBJ2-2
cdr3_length: 13
clone_size: -
cdr3_nt: TGCAGCGTTATTCGACAGGGGGCCGGGGAGCTGTTTTTT
cdr3_aa: CSVIRQGAGELFF

d_call: -
v_call: TRBV28
j_call: TRBJ2-7
cdr3_length: 16
clone_size: -
cdr3_nt: TGTGCCAGCAGTTTATCGATAGGACTCCCACCCCACGAGCAGTACTTC
cdr3_aa: CASSLSIGLPPHEQYF

d_call: TRBD1
v_call: TRBV6-4
j_call: TRBJ1-4
cdr3_length: 16
clone_size: -
cdr3_nt: TGTGCCAGCAGTGACGGGGCCGGAGACAGGGGTGAAAAACTGTTTTTT
cdr3_aa: CASSDGAGDRGEKLFF

d_call: TRBD1
v_call: TRBV5-4
j_call: TRBJ1-2
cdr3_length: 15
clone_size: -
cdr3_nt: TGTGCCAGCAGCTTACGGACAGGGGTAAACTATGGCTACACCTTC
cdr3_aa: CASSLRTGVNYGYTF

d_call: TRBD2
v_call: TRBV27
j_call: TRBJ2-5
cdr3_length: 15
clone_size: -
cdr3_nt: TGTGCCAGCAGTTATCTAGCGGGAGGAAAAGAGACCCAGTACTTC
cdr3_aa: CASSYLAGGKETQYF

d_call: TRBD1
v_call: TRBV19
j_call: TRBJ1-1
cdr3_length: 17
clone_size: -
cdr3_nt: TGTGCCAGTAGTATAGATAGACAGGGGGATTCGGGCACTGAAGCTTTCTTT
cdr3_aa: CASSIDRQGDSGTEAFF

d_call: -
v_call: TRBV28
j_call: TRBJ2-5
cdr3_length: 13
clone_size: -
cdr3_nt: TGTGCCAGCTCCTTTCCTACGGTGGAGACCCAGTACTTC
cdr3_aa: CASSFPTVETQYF

d_call: TRBD1
v_call: TRBV6-1
j_call: TRBJ1-2
cdr3_length: 15
clone_size: -
cdr3_nt: TGTGCCAGCAGTGTACAGGGGCCACTCAACTATGGCTACACCTTC
cdr3_aa: CASSVQGPLNYGYTF

d_call: -
v_call: TRBV19
j_call: TRBJ1-5
cdr3_length: 14
clone_size: medium-sized
cdr3_nt: TGTGCCAGTAGTATAGGCAGGGTGGGGCAGCCCCAGCATTTT
cdr3_aa: CASSIGRVGQPQHF

d_call: -
v_call: TRBV5-8
j_call: TRBJ1-2
cdr3_length: 15
clone_size: -
cdr3_nt: TGTGCCAGCAGCTCGTTTGTGGGGTTCTCCTATGGCTACACCTTC
cdr3_aa: CASSSFVGFSYGYTF

d_call: -
v_call: TRBV6-5
j_call: TRBJ1-3
cdr3_length: 15
clone_size: -
cdr3_nt: TGTGCCAGCAGTTCTAAATTTCGCTCTGGAAACACCATATATTTT
cdr3_aa: CASSSKFRSGNTIYF

d_call: -
v_call: TRBV2
j_call: TRBJ2-7
cdr3_length: 13
clone_size: -
cdr3_nt: TGTGCCAGCACTTTGGGCCGGGTCGGCGAGCAGTACTTC
cdr3_aa: CASTLGRVGEQYF